The table lists the clone carrying this TCR beta chain with many counts. Its antigen is not known. V dropped 6 bases and J dropped 6; count of bases not matched to a gene: 2. This CDR3 is 11 amino acids long. Per the germline V gene, CDR1 is DFQATT and CDR2 is SNEGSKA (reference sequence). Unique molecular identifiers were used to barcode this TCRbeta library. TCRdb re-called the PCR reads with MiXCR, one entry per CDR3 protein. The sample records hundreds of thousands of distinct CDR3 sequences, 23% being singletons. This entry belongs to a study of T-cell reconstitution after alpha-beta-depleted transplantation in children. General study findings and limits: Certain patients had high TCRbeta diversity at day 60, and it came from recipient T cells and thymic progenitors that survived.

The clonotype originates from a boy under two years old who had a stem cell transplant for acute myeloid leukemia, so the T cells may come from the graft donor. J is TRBJ2-7 and V is TRBV20-1; 10 bases align to TRBD1. Source: PBMCs, mostly from graft donor cells, taken 360 days after TCRalphabeta/CD19-depleted stem cell transplant. The CDR3 sequence: CSAWDRGEQYF. DNA of the CDR3: TGCAGTGCCTGGGACAGGGGCGAGCAGTACTTC.